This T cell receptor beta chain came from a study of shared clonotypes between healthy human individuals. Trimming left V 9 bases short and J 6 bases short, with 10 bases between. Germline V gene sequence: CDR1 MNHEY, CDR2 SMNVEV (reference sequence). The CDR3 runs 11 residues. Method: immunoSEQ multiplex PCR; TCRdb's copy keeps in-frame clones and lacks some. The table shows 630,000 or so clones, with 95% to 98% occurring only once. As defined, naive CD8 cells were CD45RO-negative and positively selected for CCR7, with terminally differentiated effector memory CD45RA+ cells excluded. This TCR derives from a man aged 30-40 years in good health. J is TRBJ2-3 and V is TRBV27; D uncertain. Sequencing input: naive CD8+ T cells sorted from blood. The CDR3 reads CASRVGDTQYF. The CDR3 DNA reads TGTGCCAGTAGAGTGGGGGATACGCAGTATTTT.